This TCR beta chain was obtained from a study of cytomegalovirus exposure and HLA in healthy donors. CDR1 LNHDA and CDR2 SQIVND come from the germline V gene (reference sequence). CDR3 size: 12 residues. V was clipped by 6 bases and J by 4 bases, with 7 bases between them. Primers: 60 Vbeta forward and 13 Jbeta reverse. TCRdb's copy holds only in-frame clones and misses some; the assay was immunoSEQ multiplex PCR. The data show around 170,000 clones, about three quarters seen once. Sequenced sample: PBMCs. The chain carries TRBV19 and TRBJ1-3; D is ambiguous. The TCR comes from a woman between 45 and 65 years old in good health and CMV-seropositive. DNA for the CDR3: TGTGCCAGTAGGGGCAGCGGAAACACCATATATTTT. Amino acid sequence: CASRGSGNTIYF.